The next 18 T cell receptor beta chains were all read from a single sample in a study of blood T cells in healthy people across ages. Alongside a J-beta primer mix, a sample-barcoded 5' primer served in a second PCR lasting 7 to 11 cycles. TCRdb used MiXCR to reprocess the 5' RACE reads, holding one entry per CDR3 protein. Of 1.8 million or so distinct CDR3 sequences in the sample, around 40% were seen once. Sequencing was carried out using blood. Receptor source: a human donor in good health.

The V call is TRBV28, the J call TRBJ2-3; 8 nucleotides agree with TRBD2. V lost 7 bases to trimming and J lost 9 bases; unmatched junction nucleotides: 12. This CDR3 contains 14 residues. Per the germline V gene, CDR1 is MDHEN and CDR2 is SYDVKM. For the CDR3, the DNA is TGTGCCAGCAACCTCCGGGGGGGCCCCCCCACGCAGTATTTT. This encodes CASNLRGGPPTQYF.

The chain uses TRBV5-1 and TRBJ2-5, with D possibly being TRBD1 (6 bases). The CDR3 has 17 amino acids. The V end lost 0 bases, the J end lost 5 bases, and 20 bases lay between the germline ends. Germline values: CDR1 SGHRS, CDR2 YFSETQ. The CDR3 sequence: CASSLVRTGQGWETQYF. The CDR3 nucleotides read TGCGCCAGCAGCTTGGTGAGAACAGGGCAAGGTTGGGAGACCCAGTACTTC.

The CDR3 loop reads CSARDSAGGRTDTQYF. As DNA, the CDR3 is TGCAGTGCTAGAGATAGCGCGGGGGGCCGCACAGATACGCAGTATTTT. The chain recombines TRBV20-1 with TRBJ2-3; 8 bases line up with TRBD2. From germline, CDR1 is DFQATT and CDR2 SNEGSKA (reference sequence). The CDR3 is made up of 16 amino acids. V was pared by 0 bases and J by 1 base, with 6 bases of the junction left unmatched.

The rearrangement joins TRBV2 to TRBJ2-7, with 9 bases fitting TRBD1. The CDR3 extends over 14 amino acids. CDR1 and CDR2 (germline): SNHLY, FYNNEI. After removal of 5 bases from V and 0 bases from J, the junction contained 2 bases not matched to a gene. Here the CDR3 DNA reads TGTGCCAGCAGTACAGGGGGCATCTCCTACGAGCAGTACTTC. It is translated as CASSTGGISYEQYF.

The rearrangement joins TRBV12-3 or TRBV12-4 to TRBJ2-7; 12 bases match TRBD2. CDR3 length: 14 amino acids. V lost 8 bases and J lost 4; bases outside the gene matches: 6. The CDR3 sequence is CASRGGLAGYEQYF. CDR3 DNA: TGTGCCAGCCGGGGGGGACTAGCGGGTTACGAGCAGTACTTC.

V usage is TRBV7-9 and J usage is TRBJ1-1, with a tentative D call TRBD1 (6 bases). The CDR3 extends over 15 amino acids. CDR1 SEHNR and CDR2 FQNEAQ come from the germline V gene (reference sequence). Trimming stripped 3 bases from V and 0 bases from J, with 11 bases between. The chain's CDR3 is CASSFPGQLNTEAFF. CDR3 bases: TGTGCCAGCAGCTTTCCCGGACAGCTGAACACTGAAGCTTTCTTT.

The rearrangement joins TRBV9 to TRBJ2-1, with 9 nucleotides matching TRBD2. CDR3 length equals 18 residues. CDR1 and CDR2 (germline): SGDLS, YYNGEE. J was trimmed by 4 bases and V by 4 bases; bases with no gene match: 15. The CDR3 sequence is CASSRTIIAGDHYNEQFF. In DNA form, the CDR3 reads TGTGCCAGCAGCCGCACGATAATAGCGGGGGACCATTACAATGAGCAGTTCTTC.

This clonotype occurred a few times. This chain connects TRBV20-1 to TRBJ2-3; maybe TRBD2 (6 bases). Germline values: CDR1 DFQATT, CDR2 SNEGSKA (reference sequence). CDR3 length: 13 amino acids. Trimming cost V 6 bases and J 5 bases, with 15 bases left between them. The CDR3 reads CSAEGQVGDTQYF. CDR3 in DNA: TGCAGTGCGGAGGGCCAGGTAGGAGATACGCAGTATTTT.

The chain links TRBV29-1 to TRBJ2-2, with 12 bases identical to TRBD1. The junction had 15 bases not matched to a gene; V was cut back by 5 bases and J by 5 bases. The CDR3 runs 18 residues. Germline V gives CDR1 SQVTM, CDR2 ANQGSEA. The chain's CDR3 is CSVSAPGTGGRSTGELFF. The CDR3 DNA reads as TGCAGCGTTTCCGCTCCCGGGACAGGGGGCCGAAGTACCGGGGAGCTGTTTTTT.

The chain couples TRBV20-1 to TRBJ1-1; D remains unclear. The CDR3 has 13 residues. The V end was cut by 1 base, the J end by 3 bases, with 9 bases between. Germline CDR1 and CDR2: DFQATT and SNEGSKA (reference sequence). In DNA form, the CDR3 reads TGCAGTGCTAGAGCCTACATGGACACTGAAGCTTTCTTT. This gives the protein CSARAYMDTEAFF.

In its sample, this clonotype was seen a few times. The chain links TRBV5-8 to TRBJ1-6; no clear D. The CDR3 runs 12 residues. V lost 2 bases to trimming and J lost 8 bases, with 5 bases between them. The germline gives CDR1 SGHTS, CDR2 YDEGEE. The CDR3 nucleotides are TGTGCCAGCAGCTTTCTTGATTCACCCCTCCACTTT. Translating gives CASSFLDSPLHF.

CDR3 sequence (DNA): TGTGCCAGCAGTCCTCTAGCGGGGGAGAACAATGAGCAGTTCTTC. It codes for CASSPLAGENNEQFF. The chain couples TRBV12-3 or TRBV12-4 to TRBJ2-1; 10 bases map to TRBD2. The CDR3 is made up of 15 amino acids. V was clipped by 5 bases and J by 5 bases; unmatched bases: 6.

CDR3 bases: TGTGCCAGCAGCCAAGTAGGGAGGTCTACGCAGTATTTT. Protein: CASSQVGRSTQYF. This chain links TRBV3-1 with TRBJ2-3; weak D call: TRBD2 (6 bases). Germline V CDR1 and CDR2: LGHDT, YNNKEL (reference sequence). Deletions cut 1 base from V and 8 bases from J, with 10 bases between. This CDR3 is 13 amino acids long.

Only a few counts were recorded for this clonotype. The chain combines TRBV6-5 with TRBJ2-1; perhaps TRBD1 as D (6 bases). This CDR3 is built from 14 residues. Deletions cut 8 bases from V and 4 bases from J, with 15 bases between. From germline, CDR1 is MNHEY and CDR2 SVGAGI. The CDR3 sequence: CASGASRGYNEQFF. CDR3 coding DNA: TGTGCCAGCGGCGCTAGCAGGGGATACAATGAGCAGTTCTTC.

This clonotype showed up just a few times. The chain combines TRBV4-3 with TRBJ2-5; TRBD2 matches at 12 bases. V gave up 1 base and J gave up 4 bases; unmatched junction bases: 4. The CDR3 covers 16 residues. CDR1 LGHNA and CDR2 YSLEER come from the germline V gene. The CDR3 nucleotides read TGCGCCAGCAGCCAAGCCCTAGCGGGGGGGTTAGAGACCCAGTACTTC. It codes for CASSQALAGGLETQYF.

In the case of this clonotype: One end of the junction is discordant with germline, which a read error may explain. The CDR3 nucleotides read TGTGCCAATAGTATAGTCGACGTAGAAAAACTGTTTTTT. Translating it yields CANSIVDVEKLFF. The genes are TRBV19 and TRBJ1-4; no definite D call. From germline, CDR1 is LNHDA and CDR2 SQIVND (reference sequence). The CDR3 runs 13 residues.

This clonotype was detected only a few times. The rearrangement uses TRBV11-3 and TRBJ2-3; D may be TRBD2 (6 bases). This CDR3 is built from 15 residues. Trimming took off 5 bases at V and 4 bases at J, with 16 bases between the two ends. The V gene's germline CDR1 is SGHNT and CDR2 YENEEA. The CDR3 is CASSRYGGSADTQYF. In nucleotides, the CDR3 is TGTGCCAGCAGCCGCTATGGGGGGAGCGCAGATACGCAGTATTTT.

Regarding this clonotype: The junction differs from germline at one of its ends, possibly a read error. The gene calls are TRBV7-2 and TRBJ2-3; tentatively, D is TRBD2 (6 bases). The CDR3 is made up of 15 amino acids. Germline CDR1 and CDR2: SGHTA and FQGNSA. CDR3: CASSSSGSTTGTQYF. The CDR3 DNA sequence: TGTGCCAGCAGTTCCTCCGGGAGTACCACAGGTACGCAGTATTTT.